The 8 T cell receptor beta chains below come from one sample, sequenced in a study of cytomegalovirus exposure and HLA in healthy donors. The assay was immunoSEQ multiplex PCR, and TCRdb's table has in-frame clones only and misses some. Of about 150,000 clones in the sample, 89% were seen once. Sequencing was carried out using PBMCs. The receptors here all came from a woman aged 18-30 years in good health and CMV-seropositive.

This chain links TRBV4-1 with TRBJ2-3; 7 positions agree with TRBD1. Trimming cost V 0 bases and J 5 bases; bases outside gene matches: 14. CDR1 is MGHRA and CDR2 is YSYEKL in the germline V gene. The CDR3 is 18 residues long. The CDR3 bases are TGCGCCAGCAGCCAAGAACAAGGGGGCATGGGGTACGTAGATACGCAGTATTTT. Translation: CASSQEQGGMGYVDTQYF.

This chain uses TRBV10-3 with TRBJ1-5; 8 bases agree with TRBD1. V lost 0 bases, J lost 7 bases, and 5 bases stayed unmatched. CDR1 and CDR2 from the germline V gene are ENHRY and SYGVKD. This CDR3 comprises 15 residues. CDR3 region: CAISESGTGGQPQHF. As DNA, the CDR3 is TGTGCCATCAGTGAGTCGGGGACAGGTGGCCAGCCCCAGCATTTT.

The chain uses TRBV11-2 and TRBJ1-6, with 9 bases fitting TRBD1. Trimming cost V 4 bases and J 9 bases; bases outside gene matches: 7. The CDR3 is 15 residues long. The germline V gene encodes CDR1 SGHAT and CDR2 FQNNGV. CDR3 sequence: CASSSYRGRSSPLHF. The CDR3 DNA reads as TGTGCCAGCAGCTCATACAGGGGGCGGAGTTCACCCCTCCACTTT.

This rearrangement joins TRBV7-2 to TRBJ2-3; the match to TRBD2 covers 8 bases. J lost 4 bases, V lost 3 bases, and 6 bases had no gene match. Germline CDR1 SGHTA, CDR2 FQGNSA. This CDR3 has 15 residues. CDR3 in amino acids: CASSFGLAAADTQYF. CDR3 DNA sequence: TGTGCCAGCAGCTTCGGACTAGCCGCAGCAGATACGCAGTATTTT. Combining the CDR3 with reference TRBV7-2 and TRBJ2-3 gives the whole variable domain GAGVSQSPSNKVTEKGKDVELRCDPISGHTALYWYRQSLGQGLEFLIYFQGNSAPDKSGLPSDRFSAERTGGSVSTLTIQRTQQEDSAVYLCASSFGLAAADTQYFGPGTRLTVL.

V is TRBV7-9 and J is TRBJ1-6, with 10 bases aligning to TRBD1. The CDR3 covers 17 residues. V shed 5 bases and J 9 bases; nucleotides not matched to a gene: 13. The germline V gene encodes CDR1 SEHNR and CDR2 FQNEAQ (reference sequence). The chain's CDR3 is CASSARSGQGFSSPLHF. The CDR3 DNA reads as TGTGCCAGCAGCGCCCGCTCGGGACAGGGGTTTAGTTCACCCCTCCACTTT.

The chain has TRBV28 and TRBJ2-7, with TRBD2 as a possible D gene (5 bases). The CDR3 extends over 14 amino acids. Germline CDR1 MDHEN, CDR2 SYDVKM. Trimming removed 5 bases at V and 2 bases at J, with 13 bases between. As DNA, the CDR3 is TGTGCCAGCAGTAGTCACCGGGGTACCTACGAGCAGTACTTC. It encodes CASSSHRGTYEQYF.

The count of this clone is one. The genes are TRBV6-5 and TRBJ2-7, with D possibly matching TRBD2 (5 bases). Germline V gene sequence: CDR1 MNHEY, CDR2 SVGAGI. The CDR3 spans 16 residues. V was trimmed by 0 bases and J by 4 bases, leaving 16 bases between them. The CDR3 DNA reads TGTGCCAGCAGTTACTCGTCCCCCCGCAGAGGGTACGAGCAGTACTTC. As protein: CASSYSSPRRGYEQYF.

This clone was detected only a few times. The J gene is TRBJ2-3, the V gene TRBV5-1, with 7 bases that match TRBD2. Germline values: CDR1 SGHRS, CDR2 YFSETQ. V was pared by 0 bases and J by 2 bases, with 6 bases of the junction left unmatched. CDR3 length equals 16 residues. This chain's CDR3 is CASSLAQRGLTDTQYF. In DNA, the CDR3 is TGCGCCAGCAGCTTGGCCCAGCGGGGACTCACAGATACGCAGTATTTT.